The following is a T cell receptor beta chain sequence with its context. Its antigen is still unknown. CDR3 length equals 14 residues. The germline V gene encodes CDR1 MNHEY and CDR2 SVGAGI. Between the trimmed V and J ends, which lost 6 bases and 2 bases, there was a span of 12 bases. Since all of the isolated RNA was reverse transcribed, expressed TCRB transcripts were what got sequenced. Repertoires were generated with immunoSEQ multiplex PCR, while TCRdb's copy carries only in-frame clones and drops some. This table has about 390,000 clones, over 9% appearing once. These data are taken from a study of beta chain features in type 1 diabetes. Notes on the study in general: Shorter TCRB CDR3s, moderately but significantly so, marked every one of the four CD4+ subsets in Type 1 diabetes patients.

The sequenced sample was central memory CD4+ T cells from blood. The chain combines TRBV6-5 with TRBJ2-3; D possibly corresponds to TRBD2 (6 bases). The sequence derives from a man younger than 45 with type 1 diabetes. The chain's CDR3 is CASRDYLYTDTQYF. The CDR3 DNA sequence: TGTGCCAGCAGGGACTACCTATACACAGATACGCAGTATTTT.